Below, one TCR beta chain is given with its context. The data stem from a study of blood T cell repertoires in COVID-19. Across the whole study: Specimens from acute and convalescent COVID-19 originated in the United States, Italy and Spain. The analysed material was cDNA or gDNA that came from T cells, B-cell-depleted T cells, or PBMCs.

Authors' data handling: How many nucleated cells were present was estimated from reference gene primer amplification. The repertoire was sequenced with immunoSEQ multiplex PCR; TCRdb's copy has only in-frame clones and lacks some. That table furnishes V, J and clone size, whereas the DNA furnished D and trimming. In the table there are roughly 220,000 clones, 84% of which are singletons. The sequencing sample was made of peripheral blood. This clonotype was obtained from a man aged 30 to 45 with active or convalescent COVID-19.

The CDR3 coding sequence is TGTGCCATCAGCGAACAGGGGGCGCGCCGGGGGGCCTACAATGAGCAGTTCTTC. This encodes CAISEQGARRGAYNEQFF. The chain combines TRBV10-3 with TRBJ2-1; 9 bases map to TRBD1. Germline V CDR1 and CDR2: ENHRY, SYGVKD. Germline trimming cut 6 bases from V and 2 bases from J; bases unmatched to any gene: 14. CDR3 length equals 18 residues.